This T cell receptor (beta chain) was obtained from a study of cytomegalovirus exposure and HLA in healthy donors. Data came from immunoSEQ multiplex PCR; TCRdb stores just in-frame clones and leaves some out. Among about 150,000 clones listed, 86% were seen once. Comment on this clone: The antigen is unknown.

Study-level results: Testing in vitro showed a few CMV-associated chains specific for CMV antigens. In a later analysis, first-cohort TCR clusters were found to tend to co-occur in the approximately 120 validation repertoires. A list of 150 or so TCR beta chains associated with cytomegalovirus was given. High sensitivity and specificity were reportedly achieved when the classifier diagnosed cytomegalovirus status.

Specimen: PBMCs. The source is a human donor in good health.

The CDR3: CASKSIGLLADDKNIQYF. The CDR3 nucleotides read TGTGCCAGCAAGTCAATCGGTCTACTAGCGGATGACAAAAACATTCAGTACTTC. The chain uses TRBV2 and TRBJ2-4; 8 bases are a match to TRBD2. The J segment lost 3 bases and the V segment lost 7 bases, leaving 17 bases of the junction unmatched. The CDR3 is 18 residues long. Germline CDR1 is SNHLY and CDR2 is FYNNEI. Complete variable domain (other parts from reference TRBV2 and TRBJ2-4): EPEVTQTPSHQVTQMGQEVILRCVPISNHLYFYWYRQILGQKVEFLVSFYNNEISEKSEIFDDQFSVERPDGSNFTLKIRSTKLEDSAMYFCASKSIGLLADDKNIQYFGAGTRLSVL.